This TCR beta chain was profiled in a study of cytomegalovirus exposure and HLA in healthy donors. The PCR had 60 Vbeta and 13 Jbeta primers. Assay used: immunoSEQ multiplex PCR; TCRdb lists only in-frame clones, some missing. The data contain 150,000 or so clones, more than 60% of them singletons. Trimming took off 4 bases at V and 4 bases at J, with 12 bases between the two ends. The germline V gene has CDR1 SGHDT and CDR2 YYEEEE. The CDR3 has 15 amino acids. This receptor was taken from a man between 18 and 35 years old in good health and CMV-seropositive. The chain combines TRBV5-6 with TRBJ1-6; D is possibly TRBD1 (5 bases). The sequenced sample consisted of PBMCs. CDR3 DNA sequence: TGTGCCAGCAGCCCCGGGGGAGGGTATAATTCACCCCTCCACTTT. Encoded protein: CASSPGGGYNSPLHF.